The 25 T cell receptor beta chains presented below share a single source sample, sequenced in a study of T cells in Graves' hyperthyroidism and ophthalmopathy. Amplified TCR beta CDR3 regions derived from RNA transcripts. Primed by the HTBI set, a first-round RT-PCR was run on the TCR CDR3. One entry per CDR3 protein, called by TCRdb with MiXCR from the multiplex PCR reads. The profile covers about 280,000 distinct CDR3 sequences, with 20% to 25% appearing a single time and roughly 24% taken by the ten largest. Sequencing input: blood. Every receptor here comes from a man aged 35 to 55 with Graves' hyperthyroidism that later progressed to Graves' ophthalmopathy.

This clonotype has at least ten counts. This sequence joins TRBV5-5 and TRBJ2-2; D may be TRBD2 (5 bases). CDR1 and CDR2 (germline): SGHKS, YYEKEE (reference sequence). V gave up 6 bases and J gave up 5 bases, with 20 bases separating them. The CDR3 totals 16 residues. CDR3 amino acids: CASKRRTEFLTGELFF. In nucleotides, the CDR3 is TGTGCCAGCAAACGGAGGACGGAGTTCTTGACCGGGGAGCTGTTTTTT.

This clonotype showed up many times. V gene TRBV3-1 combines with J gene TRBJ1-1, with TRBD1 identical over 9 bases. The length of the CDR3 is 12 residues. Germline V lookup: CDR1 LGHDT, CDR2 YNNKEL (reference sequence). Germline trimming cut 4 bases from V and 10 bases from J; bases unmatched to any gene: 4. CDR3 DNA: TGTGCCAGCAGCCTCGGACAGGGGCGAGCTTTCTTT. The encoded protein is CASSLGQGRAFF.

This chain connects TRBV12-3 or TRBV12-4 to TRBJ2-2; no reliable D call. Trimming took off 5 bases at V and 8 bases at J, with 12 bases between the two ends. The CDR3 has 13 amino acids. The CDR3 DNA follows: TGTGCCAGCAGTCTAAAACCTGGGGGGGAGCTGTTTTTT. Encoded protein: CASSLKPGGELFF.

The V call is TRBV28, the J call TRBJ2-7; D unresolved. Trimming left V 6 bases short and J 2 bases short, with 8 bases between. The V gene's germline CDR1 is MDHEN and CDR2 SYDVKM. CDR3 size: 12 residues. The CDR3 bases are TGTGCCAGCAGCCCCAAGCCCTACGAGCAGTACTTC. Its protein product is CASSPKPYEQYF.

The sample holds many counts of this clonotype. V gene TRBV19 combines with J gene TRBJ1-1; unclear D gene. The germline V and J ends were trimmed by 3 bases and 1 base, with 3 bases remaining between them. The CDR3 spans 12 residues. Germline-derived CDR1 and CDR2 are LNHDA and SQIVND (reference sequence). The CDR3 region has the DNA TGTGCCAGTAGTATCCCGAACACTGAAGCTTTCTTT. Amino acids: CASSIPNTEAFF.

This clonotype was seen at least ten times. J is TRBJ2-2 and V is TRBV6-4; D perhaps matches TRBD2 (5 bases). The length of the CDR3 is 13 residues. Trimming took off 6 bases at V and 6 bases at J, with 11 bases between the two ends. CDR1 is MRHNA, CDR2 SNTAGT, per germline. The CDR3 nucleotides read TGTGCCAGCAGCATAGAGGAGGCCGGGGAGCTGTTTTTT. This encodes CASSIEEAGELFF.

This clonotype was found many times. The chain employs TRBV20-1 and TRBJ2-5; D is perhaps TRBD2 (6 bases). The CDR3 consists of 16 residues. The V gene's germline CDR1 is DFQATT and CDR2 SNEGSKA (reference sequence). V was clipped by 6 bases and J by 2 bases, with 22 bases between them. The CDR3 DNA is TGCAGTGCCCACGGGGCGGGGTGGGGCAATCAAGAGACCCAGTACTTC. It is translated as CSAHGAGWGNQETQYF.

This clonotype was observed many times. The chain carries TRBV20-1 and TRBJ2-2; possible D gene TRBD2, 5 bases. The CDR3 length is 14 residues. The germline V gene has CDR1 DFQATT and CDR2 SNEGSKA (reference sequence). The ends were cut back, 3 bases at V and 6 bases at J, with 14 bases in the middle. The CDR3 nucleotides are TGCAGTGCTAGGATGGGAGCCGCCCCCGGGGAGCTGTTTTTT. Translating gives CSARMGAAPGELFF.

This clonotype was counted a few times. The CDR3 nucleotides read TGTGCCACCAGTGACCCGTCTGGGTCTCCCTACGAGCAGTACTTC. This encodes CATSDPSGSPYEQYF. The rearrangement uses TRBV24-1 and TRBJ2-7; D is ambiguous. Trimming took 4 bases from V and 2 from J, leaving 14 bases between them. CDR3 length equals 15 residues. Germline CDR1 KGHDR, CDR2 SFDVKD.

This clonotype was detected many times. This sequence joins TRBV24-1 and TRBJ2-5; 8 nucleotides align to TRBD1. The CDR3 covers 19 residues. The germline V gene has CDR1 KGHDR and CDR2 SFDVKD. V lost 0 bases to trimming and J lost 3 bases; unmatched junction nucleotides: 14. CDR3 sequence reads: CATSDLGTGGRSREETQYF. The CDR3 DNA is TGTGCCACCAGTGATTTGGGCACAGGGGGGCGGAGCCGGGAAGAGACCCAGTACTTC.

This clonotype was seen ten or more times. The J gene is TRBJ1-6, the V gene TRBV27; the match to TRBD1 covers 10 bases. The germline gives CDR1 MNHEY, CDR2 SMNVEV (reference sequence). V trimming: 4 bases; J trimming: 10 bases; junction bases outside the gene matches: 4. The CDR3 covers 14 residues. CDR3 nucleotides: TGTGCCAGCAGTTCCGGGACAGGGGCCTCACCCCTCCACTTT. Its translation: CASSSGTGASPLHF.

This clonotype occurred many times. The chain has TRBV12-3 or TRBV12-4 and TRBJ1-5, with TRBD1 matching 9 bases. Trimming at V came to 4 bases and at J to 7 bases, leaving 5 bases not matched to a gene. The CDR3 loop spans 14 amino acids. The DNA for the CDR3 is TGTGCCAGCAGTTCTAGACAGGGGGTGCAGCCCCAGCATTTT. It yields the protein CASSSRQGVQPQHF.

This clonotype has at least ten counts. V and J are TRBV19 and TRBJ2-7, with 8 bases identical to TRBD1. The junction had 9 bases not matched to a gene; V was cut back by 4 bases and J by 4 bases. Germline V CDR1 and CDR2: LNHDA, SQIVND (reference sequence). This CDR3 region has 15 residues. This chain's CDR3 is CASSTDRGGPYEQYF. In DNA, the CDR3 is TGTGCCAGTAGTACAGACAGGGGAGGACCATACGAGCAGTACTTC.

This clonotype was counted ten times or more. The chain combines TRBV20-1 with TRBJ1-1, with D unresolved. V dropped 6 bases and J dropped 1 base, with 18 bases sitting between them. The CDR3 consists of 15 residues. Germline values: CDR1 DFQATT, CDR2 SNEGSKA (reference sequence). The CDR3 coding sequence is TGCAGTGCCCTCGTGACGGACGGCTCGAACACTGAAGCTTTCTTT. Amino acid sequence: CSALVTDGSNTEAFF.

At least ten counts were recorded for this clonotype. The DNA of the CDR3 is TGTGCCAGCAGCCAAGCCGCAGGGCAGTTAACTGAAGCTTTCTTT. Protein sequence: CASSQAAGQLTEAFF. This chain uses TRBV4-2 with TRBJ1-1; TRBD1 might be the D (5 bases). The germline gives CDR1 LGHNA, CDR2 YNFKEQ. V lost 1 base and J 5 bases, leaving 14 bases between the germline ends. The CDR3 runs to 15 residues.

The sample holds many counts of this clonotype. V and J are TRBV6-2 or TRBV6-3 and TRBJ1-1; no definite D call. The CDR3 is 13 amino acids. Per the germline V gene, CDR1 is MNHEY and CDR2 is SVGEGT. The V and J ends lost 7 bases and 4 bases respectively, with 13 bases between them. This chain's CDR3 is CASTKSSGTEAFF. The CDR3 DNA is TGTGCCAGCACCAAGTCGTCGGGCACTGAAGCTTTCTTT.

There are many counts of this clonotype. This chain uses TRBV12-3 or TRBV12-4 with TRBJ1-5; 8 positions agree with TRBD1. This CDR3 is built from 14 residues. V was pared by 2 bases and J by 7 bases, with 4 bases of the junction left unmatched. In DNA form, the CDR3 reads TGTGCCAGCAGTTTATTGGACAGGGACCAGCCCCAGCATTTT. Protein: CASSLLDRDQPQHF.

This clonotype has just one count. This may stem from a read error, because a much larger clone lies one nucleotide away. CDR3 in DNA: TGCAGTGCTAACGGGGACACTGAAGCTTTCTTT. Protein sequence: CSANGDTEAFF. V usage is TRBV20-1 and J usage is TRBJ1-1; D gene ambiguous. This CDR3 is built from 11 residues. Germline CDR1 reads DFQATT; CDR2 reads SNEGSKA (reference sequence). V lost 4 bases and J 3 bases, leaving 6 bases between the germline ends.

This clonotype appeared a few times. This sequence joins TRBV7-2 and TRBJ2-5, with D possibly being TRBD1 (7 bases). The CDR3 length is 15 residues. Germline values: CDR1 SGHTA, CDR2 FQGNSA. Trimming removed 7 bases from V and 5 bases from J, with 20 bases in between. The DNA of the CDR3 is TGTGCCAGCATCCAACGACAGGGCGGAGGGGAGACCCAGTACTTC. Translated, it gives CASIQRQGGGETQYF.

Ten or more counts support this clonotype. J is TRBJ2-2 and V is TRBV2; D unclear. Trimming cost V 5 bases and J 2 bases, with 6 bases left between them. The CDR3 is made up of 13 amino acids. The germline gives CDR1 SNHLY, CDR2 FYNNEI. CDR3 loop: CASSTQNTGELFF. CDR3 DNA sequence: TGTGCCAGCAGTACCCAAAACACCGGGGAGCTGTTTTTT. The complete variable domain, with remaining parts taken from reference TRBV2 and TRBJ2-2, reads EPEVTQTPSHQVTQMGQEVILRCVPISNHLYFYWYRQILGQKVEFLVSFYNNEISEKSEIFDDQFSVERPDGSNFTLKIRSTKLEDSAMYFCASSTQNTGELFFGEGSRLTVL.

This clonotype occurred many times. V is TRBV12-3 or TRBV12-4 and J is TRBJ1-1; possible D gene TRBD1, 5 bases. Deletions cut 0 bases from V and 9 bases from J, with 8 bases between. The CDR3 sequence is 12 residues long. CDR3 DNA: TGTGCCAGCAGTTTAGCGGGGGGGAAAGCTTTCTTT. It codes for CASSLAGGKAFF.

This chain joins TRBV7-9 and TRBJ2-7; D is undetermined. This CDR3 region has 15 residues. CDR1 is SEHNR and CDR2 is FQNEAQ in the germline V gene (reference sequence). V was shortened by 1 base and J by 5 bases, with 15 bases between the two germline ends. The CDR3 loop reads CASSLGGQGLNEQYF. CDR3 sequence (DNA): TGTGCCAGCAGCTTAGGGGGTCAAGGGCTCAACGAGCAGTACTTC.

This clonotype was recorded a few times. CDR3 nucleotide sequence: TGTGCCTGGAGTGGACTAGCGGGAGGCGGGACCCAGTACTTC. Residues: CAWSGLAGGGTQYF. This rearrangement joins TRBV30 to TRBJ2-5; 13 nucleotides align to TRBD2. The germline CDR1 and CDR2 sequences are GTSNPN and SVGIG (reference sequence). With V trimmed by 1 base and J by 7 bases, 3 bases remained unmatched. The CDR3 contains 14 residues.

The rearrangement uses TRBV15 and TRBJ2-7; a possible D gene is TRBD1 (5 bases). CDR3 length: 12 residues. In germline, CDR1 is LNHNV, CDR2 YYDKDF (reference sequence). V was pared by 0 bases and J by 9 bases, with 9 bases between. The CDR3 nucleotides read TGTGCCACCAGCAGAGACCAGCAGGGGCAGTACTTC. Translated: CATSRDQQGQYF.

This clonotype was seen many times. The V call is TRBV12-3 or TRBV12-4, the J call TRBJ2-7, with D perhaps assigned TRBD1 or TRBD2 (5 bases each). The V and J ends lost 3 bases and 3 bases respectively, with 18 bases between them. The CDR3 is 16 amino acids. In nucleotides, the CDR3 is TGTGCCAGCAGTTTCCGATTATCGGGACCAAACTACGAGCAGTACTTC. Its translation is CASSFRLSGPNYEQYF.